One and the same sample provided the 21 T cell receptor beta chains below, sequenced in a study of blood T cells in healthy people across ages. Then a second PCR, running roughly 6 to 12 cycles, was carried out with a sample-barcoded 5' primer and a J-beta primer mix. One entry per CDR3 protein, called by TCRdb with MiXCR from the 5' RACE reads. The top ten hold about 3% of the sample, which has hundreds of thousands of distinct CDR3 sequences, roughly 24% seen once. This sample also belongs to another study, concerning T cells of mothers and their children.

The sequenced material came from blood. Receptor source: a boy younger than 18 in good health.

This clonotype was recorded a few times. J is TRBJ1-2 and V is TRBV29-1; D not resolved. Between the trimmed V and J ends, which lost 5 bases and 0 bases, there was a span of 16 bases. CDR1 and CDR2 (germline): SQVTM, ANQGSEA. This CDR3 region has 15 residues. The CDR3 DNA reads TGCAGCGTTCCAAGACGACTGACTACTAACTATGGCTACACCTTC. Translation: CSVPRRLTTNYGYTF.

About this clonotype itself: The junction and the germline gene differ at one end; a read error may be behind it. The chain uses TRBV29-1 and TRBJ1-5; no firm D call. CDR1 is SQVTM and CDR2 is ANQGSEA in the germline V gene. CDR3 length equals 13 residues. CDR3 bases: TGCAGCGTTGAACGCGGGGTCAATCAGCTCCAGCATTTT. Translation gives CSVERGVNQLQHF. Supplemented by reference TRBV29-1 and TRBJ1-5, the full variable domain reads SAVISQKPSRDICQRGTSLTIQCQVDSQVTMMFWYRQQPGQSLTLIATANQGSEATYESGFVIDKFPISRPNLTFSTLTVSNMSPEDSSIYLCSVERGVNQLQHFGDGTRLSIL.

The chain recombines TRBV25-1 with TRBJ1-2; D not resolved. There are 14 residues in the CDR3. Germline values: CDR1 MGHDK, CDR2 SYGVNS. Trimming took 6 bases from V and 4 from J, leaving 15 bases between them. The CDR3 loop reads CASSPWSDAYGYTF. The CDR3 DNA follows: TGTGCCAGCAGCCCATGGTCCGACGCCTATGGCTACACCTTC.

V is TRBV6-5 and J is TRBJ1-2; D uncertain. The ends were cut back, 7 bases at V and 8 bases at J, with 14 bases in the middle. CDR1 is MNHEY and CDR2 is SVGAGI in the germline V gene. This CDR3 contains 12 residues. CDR3 residues: CASTYVGRGYTF. CDR3 bases: TGTGCCAGCACCTACGTGGGGAGAGGCTACACCTTC.

The chain links TRBV6-5 to TRBJ1-4; weak D call: TRBD1 (6 bases). Germline loops: CDR1 MNHEY, CDR2 SVGAGI. Deletions cut 6 bases from V and 8 bases from J, with 19 bases between. The CDR3 runs to 15 residues. The CDR3 DNA follows: TGTGCCAGCAGCCCTGTGGGCCTTCAGGGGGAAAAACTGTTTTTT. Protein sequence: CASSPVGLQGEKLFF.

This chain joins TRBV5-4 and TRBJ2-2; D may be TRBD1 (5 bases). The germline CDR1 and CDR2 sequences are SGHNT and YYREEE (reference sequence). The V end was cut by 5 bases, the J end by 7 bases, with 9 bases between. The CDR3 has 12 amino acids. The CDR3 protein is CASSRQLGELFF. The DNA of the CDR3 is TGTGCCAGCAGTCGACAGCTCGGGGAGCTGTTTTTT.

This clonotype turned up a few times. The chain carries TRBV12-3 or TRBV12-4 and TRBJ1-2; D perhaps matches TRBD1 (5 bases). The V end was cut by 6 bases, the J end by 6 bases, with 14 bases between. This CDR3 region has 13 residues. The CDR3 region is CASRIRDPNGYTF. The CDR3 DNA reads as TGTGCCAGCAGGATCAGGGACCCCAATGGCTACACCTTC.

V is TRBV24-1 and J is TRBJ2-3; D gene ambiguous. The V end lost 3 bases, the J end lost 2 bases, and 11 bases lay between the germline ends. The CDR3 loop spans 15 amino acids. Germline V gene lookup returns CDR1 KGHDR and CDR2 SFDVKD. CDR3 DNA: TGTGCCACCAGTGATCCTGGATTCGCCACAGATACGCAGTATTTT. It translates to CATSDPGFATDTQYF.

J is TRBJ1-4 and V is TRBV6-1, with 11 bases that match TRBD1. CDR1 and CDR2 (germline): MNHNS, SASEGT. The CDR3 covers 16 residues. With V trimmed by 0 bases and J by 8 bases, 5 bases remained unmatched. DNA of the CDR3: TGTGCCAGCAGTGAAGCCCTGGGACAGGGGGACGAAAAACTGTTTTTT. This gives the protein CASSEALGQGDEKLFF.

The chain combines TRBV29-1 with TRBJ2-7; 8 bases line up with TRBD1. The last part of the DNA fits TRBJ2-1 better; the J call may be wrong. The length of the CDR3 is 11 residues. The germline V gene encodes CDR1 SQVTM and CDR2 ANQGSEA. The CDR3 loop reads CSVLTGAEQFF. CDR3 DNA sequence: TGCAGCGTTCTGACAGGGGCGGAACAGTTCTTC.

This clonotype was counted only a few times. The chain carries TRBV28 and TRBJ2-7; D is possibly TRBD1 or TRBD2 (5 bases each). The CDR3 extends over 15 amino acids. V was cut by 5 bases and J by 2 bases, with 16 bases left in between. The germline V gene has CDR1 MDHEN and CDR2 SYDVKM. The CDR3 reads CASSSPGEGPYEQYF. CDR3 nucleotides: TGTGCCAGCAGTAGTCCGGGCGAGGGGCCCTACGAGCAGTACTTC.

V usage is TRBV12-3 or TRBV12-4 and J usage is TRBJ1-1; maybe TRBD1 (5 bases). V was shortened by 6 bases and J by 1 base, with 12 bases between the two germline ends. The CDR3 has 14 residues. CDR3 bases: TGTGCCAGCAGGTACTCCGGGACGAACACTGAAGCTTTCTTT. It specifies CASRYSGTNTEAFF.

This clonotype was found a few times. The chain has TRBV9 and TRBJ1-2; D perhaps matches TRBD1 (5 bases). This CDR3 has 15 residues. Germline lookup yields CDR1 SGDLS and CDR2 YYNGEE. The germline V and J ends were trimmed by 4 bases and 6 bases, with 19 bases remaining between them. Written as DNA, the CDR3 is TGTGCCAGCAGCCTCCGGGACGTGCAAAACCATGGCTACACCTTC. Translating it yields CASSLRDVQNHGYTF.

The J gene is TRBJ2-3, the V gene TRBV4-2; 8 bases match TRBD2. This CDR3 comprises 14 residues. Trimming took 4 bases from V and 4 from J; bases not matched to a gene: 4. CDR1 LGHNA and CDR2 YNFKEQ come from the germline V gene. Here the CDR3 reads CASSRSGGADTQYF. CDR3 in DNA: TGTGCCAGCAGCCGCAGCGGGGGAGCAGATACGCAGTATTTT.

This clonotype occurred a few times. J is TRBJ1-3 and V is TRBV4-1; 8 nucleotides align to TRBD1. Germline lookup yields CDR1 MGHRA and CDR2 YSYEKL. The V and J ends lost 3 bases and 0 bases, in that order; junction bases with no gene match: 10. This CDR3 contains 18 residues. The CDR3 DNA reads TGCGCCAGCAGCCACACAGGGACAGGCCACTTCTCTGGAAACACCATATATTTT. Translated, it gives CASSHTGTGHFSGNTIYF.

The table lists this clonotype with a few counts. The V gene is TRBV20-1, the J gene TRBJ1-2; TRBD1 matches 7 bases. CDR3 length: 13 residues. V shed 3 bases, J shed 5 bases, and the junction held 6 bases outside the gene matches. Germline V CDR1 and CDR2: DFQATT, SNEGSKA (reference sequence). The CDR3 nucleotides read TGCAGTGCTAGGGACAGGTACCCTTATGGCTACACCTTC. Protein: CSARDRYPYGYTF.

This clonotype was seen only a few times. V usage is TRBV20-1 and J usage is TRBJ2-7; a weak D match, TRBD1 (6 bases). The CDR3 runs to 14 residues. Germline CDR1 reads DFQATT; CDR2 reads SNEGSKA (reference sequence). V lost 1 base, J lost 3 bases, and 13 bases lay in between. The CDR3 region has the DNA TGCAGTGCTAGAGCCCAGGGGACCCTCTACGAGCAGTACTTC. This codes for CSARAQGTLYEQYF.

The chain combines TRBV7-2 with TRBJ2-1; 8 positions agree with TRBD1. Germline values: CDR1 SGHTA, CDR2 FQGNSA. With 4 bases clipped from V and 9 bases from J, the junction kept 11 bases outside the gene matches. The CDR3 is 15 residues long. CDR3 DNA sequence: TGTGCCAGCAGCTCGGGTAGTGACAGGGGCGCTGAGCAGTTCTTC. Protein product: CASSSGSDRGAEQFF. Together with reference TRBV7-2 and TRBJ2-1, the CDR3 gives the full variable domain: GAGVSQSPSNKVTEKGKDVELRCDPISGHTALYWYRQSLGQGLEFLIYFQGNSAPDKSGLPSDRFSAERTGGSVSTLTIQRTQQEDSAVYLCASSSGSDRGAEQFFGPGTRLTVL.

The V and J genes are TRBV30 and TRBJ2-1, with D tentatively TRBD1 (6 bases). The CDR3 consists of 14 residues. Deletions cut 0 bases from V and 4 bases from J, with 10 bases between. The germline V gene has CDR1 GTSNPN and CDR2 SVGIG (reference sequence). In DNA form, the CDR3 reads TGTGCCTGGAGTGTAAGGGACACATACAATGAGCAGTTCTTC. Translating gives CAWSVRDTYNEQFF.

The J gene is TRBJ2-5, the V gene TRBV30, with 7 nucleotides matching TRBD1. The CDR3 consists of 12 residues. Germline V gene lookup returns CDR1 GTSNPN and CDR2 SVGIG (reference sequence). Germline trimming cut 2 bases from V and 11 bases from J; bases unmatched to any gene: 8. The CDR3 bases are TGTGCCTGGAGTTCGGGACAGCTGCAGCAGTACTTC. It encodes CAWSSGQLQQYF.

This clonotype has only a few counts. The CDR3: CASRLNEETQYF. CDR3 DNA sequence: TGTGCCAGCAGACTTAACGAGGAGACCCAGTACTTC. The V call is TRBV11-2, the J call TRBJ2-5, with D unresolved. This CDR3 region has 12 residues. Germline V gene data show CDR1 as SGHAT and CDR2 as FQNNGV. Trimming removed 6 bases from V and 5 bases from J, with 10 bases in between.